One sample yielded the 7 T cell receptor beta chains listed below, sequenced in a study of cytomegalovirus exposure and HLA in healthy donors. Primers included in the PCR were 60 Vbeta and 13 Jbeta primers. Assay: immunoSEQ multiplex PCR; the TCRdb copy retains only in-frame clones and omits some. The data show under 200,000 clones, about 86% seen once. Material for sequencing was PBMCs. These receptors were collected from a woman aged 25-40 years in good health and CMV-seronegative.

This clone is a singleton in its sample. The chain employs TRBV9 and TRBJ2-1; tentative D call: TRBD1 (6 bases). The CDR3 is 17 amino acids. Germline loops: CDR1 SGDLS, CDR2 YYNGEE. V was clipped by 0 bases and J by 1 base, with 14 bases between them. The DNA for the CDR3 is TGTGCCAGCAGCGTAGCTGACACAGGGTTTTCCTACAATGAGCAGTTCTTC. This codes for CASSVADTGFSYNEQFF.

The rearrangement uses TRBV4-1 and TRBJ2-7; 8 bases are shared with TRBD2. CDR3 length: 15 residues. V shed 3 bases, J shed 3 bases, and the junction held 7 bases outside the gene matches. Germline values: CDR1 MGHRA, CDR2 YSYEKL. The CDR3 DNA follows: TGCGCCAGCAGCCAGAGGAGCGGGAGTTACTACGAGCAGTACTTC. Protein: CASSQRSGSYYEQYF.

This clone was counted a few times. The chain carries TRBV5-1 and TRBJ1-3; D gene unclear. CDR1 and CDR2 from the germline V gene are SGHRS and YFSETQ. Trimming removed 2 bases from V and 2 bases from J, with 11 bases in between. This CDR3 spans 15 amino acids. The CDR3 reads CASSFALGAGNTIYF. The CDR3 DNA reads TGCGCCAGCAGCTTTGCTCTCGGAGCTGGAAACACCATATATTTT.

The chain couples TRBV27 to TRBJ2-7; 9 bases map to TRBD1. Germline trimming cut 3 bases from V and 8 bases from J; bases unmatched to any gene: 11. Germline CDR1 MNHEY, CDR2 SMNVEV (reference sequence). The CDR3 sequence is 15 residues long. The CDR3 region has the DNA TGTGCCAGCAGTTTTAACTTGGGGACAGGGATACAGCAGTACTTC. Translating gives CASSFNLGTGIQQYF.

The chain uses TRBV7-2 and TRBJ2-7; D unresolved. The germline CDR1 and CDR2 sequences are SGHTA and FQGNSA. V shed 4 bases and J shed 3 bases, with 19 bases lying between them. The CDR3 consists of 16 residues. CDR3 DNA: TGTGCCAGCAGCTCAGGCCAGAATATGAAAATCTACGAGCAGTACTTC. Protein sequence: CASSSGQNMKIYEQYF.

Concerning this clone itself: Other DNA sequences in this specimen translate into the identical CDR3. The gene calls are TRBV6-1 and TRBJ1-5; 9 bases align to TRBD1. The germline V gene has CDR1 MNHNS and CDR2 SASEGT. The CDR3 is made up of 14 amino acids. V trimming: 5 bases; J trimming: 2 bases; junction bases outside the gene matches: 1. The CDR3 DNA follows: TGTGCCAGCAGTCGGACAGGGGGCAATCAGCCCCAGCATTTT. It yields the protein CASSRTGGNQPQHF.

The chain employs TRBV19 and TRBJ1-6; D gene unclear. The V gene lost 5 bases and the J gene lost 1 base, with 18 bases spanning the gap. CDR1 LNHDA and CDR2 SQIVND come from the germline V gene (reference sequence). The CDR3 is 18 residues long. The CDR3 DNA sequence: TGTGCCAGTAGTCGACGACAATTCGGGAGTTCCTATAATTCACCCCTCCACTTT. This gives the protein CASSRRQFGSSYNSPLHF.